These 27 T cell receptor beta chains came from one sample sequenced in a study of T-cell memory formation after mild COVID-19. TCRdb re-called the 5' RACE reads with MiXCR, one entry per CDR3 protein. Here the sample spans roughly 610,000 distinct CDR3 sequences, 17% being singletons. The sample comprised PBMCs or a T cell subset sorted from them (not recorded which). All receptors come from an adult woman who had mild COVID-19 (a few samples of this study predate the infection). Cell type and time point are not known.

The table lists this clonotype with a count of one. The chain uses TRBV4-2 and TRBJ1-1; 7 bases fit TRBD1. The V segment lost 9 bases and the J segment 6 bases; nucleotides outside the gene matches: 7. The CDR3 length is 12 residues. The germline gives CDR1 LGHNA, CDR2 YNFKEQ. In nucleotides, the CDR3 is TGTGCCAGTCAGACAGGGAGCGCTGAAGCTTTCTTT. Translating it yields CASQTGSAEAFF.

This clonotype was counted only a few times. The rearrangement joins TRBV12-3 or TRBV12-4 to TRBJ2-2, with 8 bases lining up with TRBD1. The junction had 9 bases not matched to a gene; V was cut back by 2 bases and J by 7 bases. This CDR3 region has 16 residues. CDR3 in DNA: TGTGCCAGCAGTTTAATCCCAGGGGGCGCCGGCGGGGAGCTGTTTTTT. It encodes CASSLIPGGAGGELFF.

The chain uses TRBV3-1 and TRBJ2-3, with 11 bases matching TRBD2. CDR3 length: 17 residues. Germline trimming cut 3 bases from V and 2 bases from J; bases unmatched to any gene: 7. Germline CDR1 and CDR2: LGHDT and YNNKEL (reference sequence). CDR3 region: CASSQPGTSGYTDTQYF. The CDR3, as DNA: TGTGCCAGCAGCCAGCCCGGGACTAGCGGATACACAGATACGCAGTATTTT.

This clonotype was seen only a few times. The V call is TRBV6-2 or TRBV6-3, the J call TRBJ2-1, with D uncertain. The germline V gene has CDR1 MNHEY and CDR2 SVGEGT. Trimming left V 2 bases short and J 5 bases short, with 13 bases between. CDR3 length equals 15 residues. The CDR3 loop is CASSYRAVINNEQFF. CDR3 nucleotides: TGTGCCAGCAGTTACCGCGCGGTCATCAACAATGAGCAGTTCTTC.

The chain joins TRBV5-1 to TRBJ2-7; D may be TRBD1 (7 bases). CDR1 is SGHRS and CDR2 is YFSETQ in the germline V gene. The CDR3 loop spans 18 amino acids. The germline V and J ends were trimmed by 0 bases and 5 bases, with 24 bases remaining between them. The CDR3 DNA sequence: TGCGCCAGCAGCTTGGGATCACCGACAGGGACTTATTTCAACGAGCAGTACTTC. Protein sequence: CASSLGSPTGTYFNEQYF.

The genes are TRBV4-1 and TRBJ2-1; the match to TRBD1 covers 7 bases. CDR1 MGHRA and CDR2 YSYEKL come from the germline V gene. The V and J ends lost 3 bases and 12 bases, in that order; junction bases with no gene match: 8. This CDR3 contains 13 residues. The CDR3 reads CASSQAQGVGQFF. The CDR3 nucleotides are TGCGCCAGCAGCCAGGCCCAGGGGGTTGGGCAGTTCTTC.

The gene calls are TRBV5-5 and TRBJ1-2, with 9 bases lining up with TRBD1. Germline V lookup: CDR1 SGHKS, CDR2 YYEKEE (reference sequence). Trimming cost V 3 bases and J 0 bases; bases outside gene matches: 3. The CDR3 consists of 15 residues. CDR3 DNA sequence: TGTGCCAGCAGCTCGGGGACAGGGCCTAACTATGGCTACACCTTC. Its translation is CASSSGTGPNYGYTF.

The V call is TRBV18, the J call TRBJ2-7; tentatively, D is TRBD1 or TRBD2 (5 bases each). The V gene's germline CDR1 is KGHSH and CDR2 LQKENI. The CDR3 contains 15 residues. Trimming removed 2 bases from V and 0 bases from J, with 11 bases in between. CDR3 loop: CASSPGGPSSYEQYF. CDR3 bases: TGTGCCAGCTCACCAGGGGGACCCAGCTCCTACGAGCAGTACTTC.

The gene calls are TRBV7-2 and TRBJ2-2, with TRBD2 matching over 11 bases. The CDR3 is 18 amino acids. In germline, CDR1 is SGHTA, CDR2 FQGNSA. Trimming took 5 bases from V and 5 from J; bases not matched to a gene: 13. The CDR3 bases are TGTGCCAGCAGCCCCTTGGGGGCTAGCGGGAGGAGAACCGGGGAGCTGTTTTTT. Protein product: CASSPLGASGRRTGELFF. Complete variable domain (other parts from reference TRBV7-2 and TRBJ2-2): GAGVSQSPSNKVTEKGKDVELRCDPISGHTALYWYRQSLGQGLEFLIYFQGNSAPDKSGLPSDRFSAERTGGSVSTLTIQRTQQEDSAVYLCASSPLGASGRRTGELFFGEGSRLTVL.

This chain joins TRBV19 and TRBJ2-5; 10 bases are shared with TRBD2. The junction had 8 bases not matched to a gene; V was cut back by 6 bases and J by 1 base. The CDR3 is made up of 16 amino acids. In germline, CDR1 is LNHDA, CDR2 SQIVND (reference sequence). The CDR3 DNA reads TGTGCCAGTAGCCGCGGACTAGCGGCACTCCAAGAGACCCAGTACTTC. Encoded protein: CASSRGLAALQETQYF.

V and J are TRBV7-2 and TRBJ2-1; TRBD2 aligns across 7 bases. CDR3 size: 14 residues. CDR1 and CDR2 from the germline V gene are SGHTA and FQGNSA. Trimming cost V 5 bases and J 8 bases; bases outside gene matches: 9. CDR3 nucleotides: TGTGCCAGCAGCCCCCGGACTAGAGGCGATGAGCAGTTCTTC. Translation gives CASSPRTRGDEQFF. Supplemented by reference TRBV7-2 and TRBJ2-1, the full variable domain reads GAGVSQSPSNKVTEKGKDVELRCDPISGHTALYWYRQSLGQGLEFLIYFQGNSAPDKSGLPSDRFSAERTGGSVSTLTIQRTQQEDSAVYLCASSPRTRGDEQFFGPGTRLTVL.

This rearrangement joins TRBV24-1 to TRBJ1-5; 8 bases fit TRBD1. Germline CDR1 KGHDR, CDR2 SFDVKD. After removal of 4 bases from V and 4 bases from J, the junction contained 5 bases not matched to a gene. This CDR3 contains 15 residues. The CDR3 is CATSDPGTGNQPQHF. CDR3 DNA: TGTGCCACCAGTGACCCAGGGACAGGAAATCAGCCCCAGCATTTT.

This clonotype was observed a few times. The J gene is TRBJ2-7, the V gene TRBV5-1; D is unclear. This CDR3 spans 13 amino acids. The V gene's germline CDR1 is SGHRS and CDR2 YFSETQ. V dropped 5 bases and J dropped 1 base, with 10 bases sitting between them. The CDR3 DNA reads as TGCGCCAGCAGGGGCGACGGGTCCTACGAGCAGTACTTC. Protein: CASRGDGSYEQYF.

This chain joins TRBV5-1 and TRBJ2-7; D unclear. Germline CDR1 SGHRS, CDR2 YFSETQ. The CDR3 is 12 amino acids. Trimming took off 1 base at V and 6 bases at J, with 8 bases between the two ends. In DNA, the CDR3 is TGCGCCAGCAGCTTGCAGACTGGCGAGCAGTACTTC. This gives the protein CASSLQTGEQYF.

This clonotype was counted a few times. V and J are TRBV9 and TRBJ2-1, with a possible D match to TRBD1 (5 bases). Germline V gives CDR1 SGDLS, CDR2 YYNGEE. The CDR3 loop spans 15 amino acids. V lost 1 base and J 1 base, leaving 9 bases between the germline ends. CDR3 DNA: TGTGCCAGCAGCGTACAGGGTAATTCCTACAATGAGCAGTTCTTC. The encoded protein is CASSVQGNSYNEQFF.

The chain combines TRBV10-3 with TRBJ1-4, with D unclear. Germline V gene lookup returns CDR1 ENHRY and CDR2 SYGVKD. V was cut by 10 bases and J by 0 bases, with 9 bases left in between. This CDR3 region has 13 residues. The CDR3 DNA reads TGTGCCACCACGGGTGCAACTAATGAAAAACTGTTTTTT. It is translated as CATTGATNEKLFF.

This chain joins TRBV3-1 and TRBJ1-1, with D perhaps TRBD1 (5 bases). V lost 1 base and J lost 4, with 10 bases in between. The CDR3 loop spans 14 amino acids. Per germline, CDR1 LGHDT and CDR2 YNNKEL (reference sequence). The CDR3 DNA follows: TGTGCCAGCAGCCAAGTTCAGGGATTCACTGAAGCTTTCTTT. Protein sequence: CASSQVQGFTEAFF.

The rearrangement joins TRBV15 to TRBJ2-7, with unresolved D. The germline V gene has CDR1 LNHNV and CDR2 YYDKDF (reference sequence). V was shortened by 0 bases and J by 5 bases, with 11 bases between the two germline ends. The CDR3 has 14 amino acids. The CDR3 spells CATSRDRVPDEQYF. CDR3 sequence (DNA): TGTGCCACCAGCAGAGATCGGGTCCCGGACGAGCAGTACTTC.

V usage is TRBV6-2 or TRBV6-3 and J usage is TRBJ2-6; D perhaps matches TRBD2 (6 bases). Germline V gives CDR1 MNHEY, CDR2 SVGEGT. The CDR3 is made up of 14 amino acids. The V gene lost 6 bases and the J gene lost 1 base, with 7 bases spanning the gap. The CDR3 bases are TGTGCCAGCAGGGGGGGTTCTGGGGCCAACGTCCTGACTTTC. Protein sequence: CASRGGSGANVLTF.

The chain joins TRBV13 to TRBJ1-2; D remains ambiguous. Germline CDR1 reads PRHDT; CDR2 reads FYEKMQ (reference sequence). The CDR3 loop spans 14 amino acids. V lost 3 bases to trimming and J lost 8 bases, with 16 bases between them. The CDR3 coding sequence is TGTGCCAGCAGCTTTGGGGAGGCGTATGTCGGCTACACCTTC. Its protein product is CASSFGEAYVGYTF.

The chain carries TRBV3-1 and TRBJ1-2; D might be TRBD1 (5 bases). The V and J ends lost 5 bases and 9 bases respectively, with 19 bases between them. CDR1 is LGHDT, CDR2 YNNKEL, per germline (reference sequence). The CDR3 sequence is 14 residues long. CDR3 coding DNA: TGTGCCAGCAGCATTTTGGGGGGAAAGAATAGCTACACCTTC. This encodes CASSILGGKNSYTF.

CDR3 bases: TGCGCCAGCAGCTTGCCAGTAAGAGCGGGGAGCACAGATACGCAGTATTTT. Translating gives CASSLPVRAGSTDTQYF. The chain has TRBV5-1 and TRBJ2-3, with 7 positions matching TRBD2. Germline CDR1 SGHRS, CDR2 YFSETQ. V shed 1 base, J shed 0 bases, and the junction held 8 bases outside the gene matches. This CDR3 comprises 17 residues.

The V and J genes are TRBV5-4 and TRBJ2-5, with D unresolved. The CDR3 contains 12 residues. Germline V gene lookup returns CDR1 SGHNT and CDR2 YYREEE (reference sequence). The V end lost 4 bases, the J end lost 5 bases, and 9 bases lay between the germline ends. CDR3 DNA: TGTGCCAGCAGCCCGGATGTGGAGACCCAGTACTTC. This codes for CASSPDVETQYF. Full variable domain (outside the CDR3, taken from reference TRBV5-4 and TRBJ2-5): ETGVTQSPTHLIKTRGQQVTLRCSSQSGHNTVSWYQQALGQGPQFIFQYYREEENGRGNFPPRFSGLQFPNYSSELNVNALELDDSALYLCASSPDVETQYFGPGTRLLVL.

This clonotype was counted a few times. CDR3 DNA sequence: TGTGCCAGCAGTTTAGGGAAAGGACTAGAGAATGAGCAGTTCTTC. This encodes CASSLGKGLENEQFF. The J gene is TRBJ2-1, the V gene TRBV12-3 or TRBV12-4; 7 bases are shared with TRBD2. This CDR3 contains 15 residues. V shed 1 base and J 7 bases; nucleotides not matched to a gene: 7.

J is TRBJ2-6 and V is TRBV9; D is ambiguous. Germline assignment: CDR1 SGDLS and CDR2 YYNGEE. V shed 5 bases and J shed 1 base, with 4 bases lying between them. This CDR3 contains 13 residues. CDR3 residues: CASRQSGANVLTF. The CDR3 nucleotides are TGTGCCAGCAGACAATCTGGGGCCAACGTCCTGACTTTC.

This clonotype was counted only a few times. The chain couples TRBV9 to TRBJ2-3, with 8 bases matching TRBD2. Germline loops: CDR1 SGDLS, CDR2 YYNGEE. Trimming took 1 base from V and 5 from J; bases not matched to a gene: 3. The CDR3 runs to 14 residues. The CDR3 region is CASSVRGGQDTQYF. The CDR3 DNA reads TGTGCCAGCAGCGTACGGGGGGGGCAAGATACGCAGTATTTT. The whole variable domain, remainder taken from reference TRBV9 and TRBJ2-3, is DSGVTQTPKHLITATGQRVTLRCSPRSGDLSVYWYQQSLDQGLQFLIQYYNGEERAKGNILERFSAQQFPDLHSELNLSSLELGDSALYFCASSVRGGQDTQYFGPGTRLTVL.

In its sample, this clonotype was seen a few times. The chain combines TRBV4-3 with TRBJ1-3, with D hard to call. V was shortened by 1 base and J by 3 bases, with 4 bases between the two germline ends. The CDR3 contains 13 residues. CDR1 is LGHNA and CDR2 is YSLEER in the germline V gene. CDR3 sequence: CASSQGDGNTIYF. The CDR3 coding sequence is TGCGCCAGCAGCCAAGGTGATGGAAACACCATATATTTT.